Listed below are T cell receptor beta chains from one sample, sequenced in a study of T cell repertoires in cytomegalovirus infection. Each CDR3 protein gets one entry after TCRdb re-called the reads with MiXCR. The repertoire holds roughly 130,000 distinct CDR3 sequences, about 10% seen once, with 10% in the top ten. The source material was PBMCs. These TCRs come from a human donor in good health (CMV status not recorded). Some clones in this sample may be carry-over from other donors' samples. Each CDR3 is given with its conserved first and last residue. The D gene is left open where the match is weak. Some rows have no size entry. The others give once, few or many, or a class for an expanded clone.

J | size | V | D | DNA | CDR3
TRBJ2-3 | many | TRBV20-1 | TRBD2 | TGCAGTGCTAGAGATTGGGGGGGAACAGATACGCAGTATTTT | CSARDWGGTDTQYF
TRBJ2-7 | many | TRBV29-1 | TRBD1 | TGCAGCGTTTACGGACAGGAGCACTCCTACGAGCAGTACTTC | CSVYGQEHSYEQYF
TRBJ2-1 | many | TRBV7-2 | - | TGTGCCAGCAGCTTAGCGGGAAGGGGTAATGAGCAGTTCTTC | CASSLAGRGNEQFF
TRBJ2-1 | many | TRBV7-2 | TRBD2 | TGTGCCAGCAGCTTAGCTACTAGCGGGGGGGCCTTCGAGCAGTTCTTC | CASSLATSGGAFEQFF
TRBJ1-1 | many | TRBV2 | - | TGTGCCAGCAGTGTCGGAGACAGCCTGAACACTGAAGCTTTCTTT | CASSVGDSLNTEAFF
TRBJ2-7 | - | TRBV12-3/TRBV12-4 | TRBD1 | TGTGCCAGCAGTTCAACAGGGGTATTCTACTTC | CASSSTGVFYF
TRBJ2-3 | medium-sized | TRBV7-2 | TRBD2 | TGTGCCAGCAGCCCTTTGGGAGGGCTAGGCACAGATACGCAGTATTTT | CASSPLGGLGTDTQYF
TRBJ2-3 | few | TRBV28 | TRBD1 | TGTGCCAGCAGTCTCGGACAGGGTTTAGATACGCAGTATTTT | CASSLGQGLDTQYF
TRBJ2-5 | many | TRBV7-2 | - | TGTGCCAGCAGCTTATATCCGCGGGGGCTCCAAGAGACCCAGTACTTC | CASSLYPRGLQETQYF
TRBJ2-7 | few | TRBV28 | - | TGTGCCAGCAGGAGATTCGACCCAACCTACGAGCAGTACTTC | CASRRFDPTYEQYF
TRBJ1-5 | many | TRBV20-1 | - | TGCAGTGCTAGATACAGGGTAGGCAATCAGCCCCAGCATTTT | CSARYRVGNQPQHF
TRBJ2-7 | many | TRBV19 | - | TGTGCCAGTAGCCGACAGGACTCCTACGAGCAGTACTTC | CASSRQDSYEQYF
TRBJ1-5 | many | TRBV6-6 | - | TGTGCCAGCAGTTCGGCAACCACTTCCAATCAGCCCCAGCATTTT | CASSSATTSNQPQHF
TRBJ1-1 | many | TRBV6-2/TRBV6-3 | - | TGTGCCAGCACTCAGACCGGGATTCAAGCTTTCTTT | CASTQTGIQAFF